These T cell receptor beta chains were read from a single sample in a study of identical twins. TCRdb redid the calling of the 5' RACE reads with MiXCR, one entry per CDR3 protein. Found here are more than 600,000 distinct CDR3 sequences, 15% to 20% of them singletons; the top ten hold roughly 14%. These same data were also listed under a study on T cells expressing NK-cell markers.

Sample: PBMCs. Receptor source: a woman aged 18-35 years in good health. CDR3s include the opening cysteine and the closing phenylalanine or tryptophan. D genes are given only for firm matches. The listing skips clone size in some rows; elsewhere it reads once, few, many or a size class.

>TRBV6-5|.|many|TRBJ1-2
TGTGCCAGCAGTTACAGGTTTGAGATCGGATATGGCTACACCTTC
CASSYRFEIGYGYTF
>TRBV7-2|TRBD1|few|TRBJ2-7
TGTGCCAGCAGCGAACCGGGACAGATTATTTACGAGCAGTACTTC
CASSEPGQIIYEQYF
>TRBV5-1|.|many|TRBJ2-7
TGCGCCAGCAGCTTGGCCATATCCTACGAGCAGTACTTC
CASSLAISYEQYF
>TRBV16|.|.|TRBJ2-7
TGTGCCAGCACGCGGGGGCCAGACGAGCAGTACTTC
CASTRGPDEQYF
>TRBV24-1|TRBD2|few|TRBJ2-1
TGTGCCACCGGGGATATTAGCGGGGGGAGGGATGAGCAGTTCTTC
CATGDISGGRDEQFF
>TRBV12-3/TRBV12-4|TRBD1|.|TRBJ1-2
TGTGCCAGCAGTTTGATTGACAGGGGTAACTATGGCTACACCTTC
CASSLIDRGNYGYTF
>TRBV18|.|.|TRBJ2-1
TGTGCCAGCTCACCGCCCGGGACGCCCGCGGATGAGCAGTTCTTC
CASSPPGTPADEQFF
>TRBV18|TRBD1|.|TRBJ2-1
TGTGCCAGCTCACCTCTTGACAGGGGGCGCGTAAATGAGCAGTTCTTC
CASSPLDRGRVNEQFF
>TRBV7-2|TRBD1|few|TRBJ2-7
TGTGCCAGCAGCTTAGGGGACAGGGCTGGGCAGTACTTC
CASSLGDRAGQYF
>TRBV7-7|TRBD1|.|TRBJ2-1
TGTGCCAGCAGCTTGGGACAGCGGTCGGAGCAGTTCTTC
CASSLGQRSEQFF
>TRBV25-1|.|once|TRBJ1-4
TGTGCCAGCAGTGATCGAGGTTTGGGGAATAAACTGTTTTTT
CASSDRGLGNKLFF
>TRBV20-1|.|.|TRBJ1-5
TGCAGTGCTAGAGATTTCGAGGGCACACAGCCCCAGCATTTT
CSARDFEGTQPQHF
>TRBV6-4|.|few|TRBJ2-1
TGTGCCAGCAGTGACGACAATGAGCAGTTCTTC
CASSDDNEQFF
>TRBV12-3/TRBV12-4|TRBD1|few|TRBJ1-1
TGTGCCAGCAGTTTGGAGGCGGGACAGGGTTTTTACGGCACTGAAGCTTTCTTT
CASSLEAGQGFYGTEAFF
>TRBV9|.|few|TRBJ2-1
TGTGCCAGCAGCGTAGGGGCCAGGGTTTACAATGAGCAGTTCTTC
CASSVGARVYNEQFF
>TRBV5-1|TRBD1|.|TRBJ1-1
TGCGCCAGCAGCCCCACAGGGGGCGAAACTGAAGCTTTCTTT
CASSPTGGETEAFF
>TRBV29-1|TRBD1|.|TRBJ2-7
TGCAGCGCCAGTGAACAGGGGGACGAGCAGTACTTC
CSASEQGDEQYF
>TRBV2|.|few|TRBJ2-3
TGTGCCAGCAGTTCCAGCGCTACTAGCACAGATACGCAGTATTTT
CASSSSATSTDTQYF
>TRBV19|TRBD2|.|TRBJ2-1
TGTGCCAGCACCACTCGAGGGAGGGGCCACAATGAGCAGTTCTTC
CASTTRGRGHNEQFF
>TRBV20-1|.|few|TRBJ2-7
TGCAGTGCTAGTGAAGGGGTGGACGAGCAGTACTTC
CSASEGVDEQYF
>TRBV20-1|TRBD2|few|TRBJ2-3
TGCAGTGCTAGGCGCGGATCCGGGACTAGCGGGAGCATAGATACGCAGTATTTT
CSARRGSGTSGSIDTQYF
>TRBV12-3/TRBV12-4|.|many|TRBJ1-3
TGTGCCAGCAGTTCAAGGTCTGGAAACACCATATATTTT
CASSSRSGNTIYF
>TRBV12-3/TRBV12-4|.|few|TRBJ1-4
TGTGCCAGCAGTCTCCAGGGCTGGGGGGGGTATAATGAAAAACTGTTTTTT
CASSLQGWGGYNEKLFF
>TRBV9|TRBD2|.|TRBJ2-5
TGTGCCAGCAGCGTCCCACCGGGGCGGGGGGGCCCCCAAGAGACCCAGTACTTC
CASSVPPGRGGPQETQYF
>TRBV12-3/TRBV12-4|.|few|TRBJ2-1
TGTGCCAGCAGTTCCCTCCGCGACGGGAATGAGCAGTTCTTC
CASSSLRDGNEQFF